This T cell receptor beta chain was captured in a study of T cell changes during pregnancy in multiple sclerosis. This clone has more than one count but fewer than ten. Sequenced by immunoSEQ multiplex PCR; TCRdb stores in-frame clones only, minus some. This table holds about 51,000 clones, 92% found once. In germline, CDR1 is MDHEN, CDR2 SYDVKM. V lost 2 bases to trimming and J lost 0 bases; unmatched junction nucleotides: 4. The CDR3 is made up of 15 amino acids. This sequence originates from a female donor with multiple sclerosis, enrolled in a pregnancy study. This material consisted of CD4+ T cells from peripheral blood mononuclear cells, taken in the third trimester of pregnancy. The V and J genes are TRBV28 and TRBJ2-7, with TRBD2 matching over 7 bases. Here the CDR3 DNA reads TGTGCCAGCAGTTTAACGCGGGAGCCCTCCTACGAGCAGTACTTC. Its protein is CASSLTREPSYEQYF.